This T cell receptor beta chain was profiled in a study of OX40 agonist ivuxolimab in advanced cancers. Study-level background: Aged about 20 to 80 with a mean of approximately 57 years, they were under 85% male.

The assay was immunoSEQ multiplex PCR, and TCRdb's table has in-frame clones only and misses some. Among about 150,000 clones listed, approximately 94% were seen once. To note about this clone: Its cognate antigen is unknown.

Regarding the study as a whole: Low normalized T-cell clonal expansion also characterized some of the nonresponders.

The CDR3 extends over 18 amino acids. The junction had 12 bases not matched to a gene; V was cut back by 0 bases and J by 3 bases. From germline, CDR1 is LGHNA and CDR2 YSLEER. Sequenced here: CD4+ or CD8+ T cells sorted from blood, sampled in a trial of the OX40 agonist ivuxolimab. This chain links TRBV4-3 with TRBJ2-5; 8 nucleotides match TRBD1. This receptor was taken from an adult with an advanced solid tumor such as melanoma, head and neck, liver or kidney cancer. The CDR3 DNA is TGCGCCAGCAGCCAAGAGAGGGGGACAGGCGTGGGAAAAGAGACCCAGTACTTC. This gives the protein CASSQERGTGVGKETQYF.